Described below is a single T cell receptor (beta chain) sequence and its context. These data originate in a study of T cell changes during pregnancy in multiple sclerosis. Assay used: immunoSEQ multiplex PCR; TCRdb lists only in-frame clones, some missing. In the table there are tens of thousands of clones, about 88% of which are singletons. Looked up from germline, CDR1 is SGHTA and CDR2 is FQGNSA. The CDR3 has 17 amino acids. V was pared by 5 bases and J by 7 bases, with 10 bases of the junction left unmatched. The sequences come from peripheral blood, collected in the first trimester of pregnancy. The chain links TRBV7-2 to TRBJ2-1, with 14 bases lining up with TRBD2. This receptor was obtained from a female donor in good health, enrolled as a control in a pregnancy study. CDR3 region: CASSLESGTSGRNEQFF. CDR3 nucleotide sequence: TGTGCCAGCAGCCTCGAGTCCGGGACTAGCGGGAGAAATGAGCAGTTCTTC.